The sequence of this T cell receptor (beta chain) was determined in a study of siplizumab effects on memory and regulatory T cells. Study-level findings and limits: Naive T cells appeared more varied than memory cells and looked like key alloresponse contributors. Siplizumab significantly decreased alloreactive sequences from unstimulated CD4+ memory cells.

TCRdb's table, derived via immunoSEQ multiplex PCR, lists solely in-frame clones and lacks some. The profile shows approximately 100,000 clones, about 91% of them singletons. In regard to this clone: Antigen unknown.

Losses at the gene ends were 8 bases for V and 0 bases for J; bases not matched to a gene: 3. The CDR3 spans 14 residues. Germline CDR1 is LNHDA and CDR2 is SQIVND (reference sequence). The clonotype was recovered from a human donor in good health. Some clones in this sample may be carry-over from other donors' samples. The sequenced sample was CD4+ T cells sorted from blood. The rearrangement uses TRBV19 and TRBJ2-7, with 11 bases matching TRBD2. The CDR3 spells CASGTSGNSYEQYF. CDR3 DNA sequence: TGTGCCAGTGGGACTAGCGGAAACTCCTACGAGCAGTACTTC.